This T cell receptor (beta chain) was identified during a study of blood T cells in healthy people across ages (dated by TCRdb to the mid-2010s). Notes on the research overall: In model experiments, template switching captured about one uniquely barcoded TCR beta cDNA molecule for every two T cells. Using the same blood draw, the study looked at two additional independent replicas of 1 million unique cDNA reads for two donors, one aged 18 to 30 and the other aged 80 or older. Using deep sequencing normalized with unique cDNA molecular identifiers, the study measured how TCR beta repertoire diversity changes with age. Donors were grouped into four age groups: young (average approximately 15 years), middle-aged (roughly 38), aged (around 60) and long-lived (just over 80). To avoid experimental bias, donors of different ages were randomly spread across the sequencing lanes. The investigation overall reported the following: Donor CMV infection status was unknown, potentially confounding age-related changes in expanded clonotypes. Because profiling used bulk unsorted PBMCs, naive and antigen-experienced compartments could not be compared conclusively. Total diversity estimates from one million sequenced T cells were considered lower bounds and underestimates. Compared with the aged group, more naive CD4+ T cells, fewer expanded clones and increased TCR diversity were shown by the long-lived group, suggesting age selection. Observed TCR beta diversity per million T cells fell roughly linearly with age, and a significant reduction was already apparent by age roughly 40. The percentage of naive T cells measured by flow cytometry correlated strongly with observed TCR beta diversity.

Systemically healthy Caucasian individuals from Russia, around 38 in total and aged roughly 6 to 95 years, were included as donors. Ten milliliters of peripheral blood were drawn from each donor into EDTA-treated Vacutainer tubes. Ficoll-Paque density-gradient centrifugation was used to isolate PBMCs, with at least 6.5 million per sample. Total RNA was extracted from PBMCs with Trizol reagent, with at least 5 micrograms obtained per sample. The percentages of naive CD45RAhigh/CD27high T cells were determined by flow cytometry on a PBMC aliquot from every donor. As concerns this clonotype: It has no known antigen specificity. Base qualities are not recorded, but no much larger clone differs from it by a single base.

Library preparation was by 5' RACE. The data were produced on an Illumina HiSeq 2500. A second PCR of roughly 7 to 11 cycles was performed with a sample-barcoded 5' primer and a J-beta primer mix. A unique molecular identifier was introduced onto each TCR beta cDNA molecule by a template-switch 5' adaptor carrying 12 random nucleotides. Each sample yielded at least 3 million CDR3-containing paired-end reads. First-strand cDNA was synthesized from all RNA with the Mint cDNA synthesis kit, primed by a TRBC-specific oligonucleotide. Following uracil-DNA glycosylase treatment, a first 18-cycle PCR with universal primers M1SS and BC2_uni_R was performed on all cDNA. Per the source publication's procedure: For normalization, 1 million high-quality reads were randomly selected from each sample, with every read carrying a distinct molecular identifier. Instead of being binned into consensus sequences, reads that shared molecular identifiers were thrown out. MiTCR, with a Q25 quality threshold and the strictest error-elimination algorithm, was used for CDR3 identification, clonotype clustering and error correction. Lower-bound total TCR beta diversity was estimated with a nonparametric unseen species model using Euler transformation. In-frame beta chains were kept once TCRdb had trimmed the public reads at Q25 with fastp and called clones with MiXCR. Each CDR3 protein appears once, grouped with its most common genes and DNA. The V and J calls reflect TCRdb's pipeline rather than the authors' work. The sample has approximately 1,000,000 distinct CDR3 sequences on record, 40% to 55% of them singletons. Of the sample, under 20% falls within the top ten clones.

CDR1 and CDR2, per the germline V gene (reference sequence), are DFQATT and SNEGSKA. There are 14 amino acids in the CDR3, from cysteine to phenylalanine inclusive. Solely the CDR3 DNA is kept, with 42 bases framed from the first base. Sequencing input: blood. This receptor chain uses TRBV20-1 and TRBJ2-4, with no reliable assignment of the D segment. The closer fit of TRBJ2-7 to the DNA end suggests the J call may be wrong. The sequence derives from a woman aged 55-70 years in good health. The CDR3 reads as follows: CSAEKIRMSYEQYF. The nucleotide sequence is TGCAGTGCGGAAAAAATAAGGATGTCCTACGAGCAGTACTTC.